The TCR beta chain described here comes from a study of cytomegalovirus exposure and HLA in healthy donors. Study outcomes and limitations: Most TCR sequences showed up rarely, but some public TCRs showed up in many donors. Specificity of a few CMV-associated chains for CMV antigens was verified in vitro.

The CDR3 sequence is 15 residues long. Germline CDR1 is SGHTS and CDR2 is YDEGEE. With 5 bases removed from V and 4 bases from J, the gap between germline ends came to 18 bases. On this clone: Its specificity is not known.

Clones were sequenced by immunoSEQ multiplex PCR, and TCRdb holds only the in-frame ones, with some missing. The sample has 250,000 to 350,000 clones; around 90% are singletons. The chain recombines TRBV5-8 with TRBJ1-2; no definite D call. This clonotype originated in a man aged 25 to 40 in good health and CMV-seronegative. Sequencing used PBMCs. The CDR3 DNA follows: TGTGCCAGCAGATGGAGGACCATTGGAAGCTATGGCTACACCTTC. Amino acid sequence: CASRWRTIGSYGYTF.